The clone carrying this T cell receptor (beta chain) was seen at least ten times. Antigen unknown. 5'RACE generated cDNA with 10-nucleotide random UMIs. TCRdb processed the 5' RACE reads anew with MiXCR; each CDR3 protein has one entry. This sample yields 25,000 to 30,000 distinct CDR3 sequences, of which 5% to 8% are seen a single time; roughly 9% belongs to the top ten. The data originate from a study of neurological immune-mediated disorders. In Maryland, USA, blood bank volunteers were the healthy controls. Findings and limits, study-wide: The expanded clones of different subjects shared no CDR3 amino acid sequences (suggesting private repertoires in all groups).

CDR1 and CDR2 (germline): SQVTM, ANQGSEA. The CDR3 consists of 11 residues. Trimming removed 6 bases at V and 3 bases at J, with 8 bases between. Input material: PBMCs. The sequence came from a woman between 50 and 59 years old in good health. The rearrangement links TRBV29-1 to TRBJ1-1, with D possibly being TRBD1 (6 bases). The CDR3 protein is CSVRTDTEAFF. DNA of the CDR3: TGCAGCGTAAGGACAGACACTGAAGCTTTCTTT.